This is a list of T cell receptor beta chains from one sample in a study of cytomegalovirus exposure and HLA in healthy donors. Data came from immunoSEQ multiplex PCR; TCRdb stores just in-frame clones and leaves some out. The sample contains about 360,000 clones, 86% of which appear only once. The sequenced sample was PBMCs. Receptors originate from a woman aged 18-29 years in good health and CMV-seronegative. Each CDR3 is given with its conserved first and last residue. D genes are given only for firm matches. Size values are once, few and many counts, or a class for expanded clones, and some rows have none.

j_call | v_call | clone_size | d_call | cdr3_nt | cdr3_aa
TRBJ2-2 | TRBV7-8 | . | TRBD2 | TGTGCCAGCAGTCCTACTAGCGGGGGAAACACCGGGGAGCTGTTTTTT | CASSPTSGGNTGELFF
TRBJ2-1 | TRBV30 | . | . | TGTGCCTGGAGTGTATGGGGCCTCTACAATGAGCAGTTCTTC | CAWSVWGLYNEQFF
TRBJ1-5 | TRBV19 | . | TRBD1 | TGTGCCAGTAGTATAGACAGGGGGCGAAATCAGCCCCAGCATTTT | CASSIDRGRNQPQHF
TRBJ1-5 | TRBV19 | . | . | TGTGCCAGTACGGCCCGTCCAGGGTTCCAGCATTTT | CASTARPGFQHF
TRBJ1-5 | TRBV30 | few | TRBD1 | TGTGGAAGCGGACAGGGTGGTCAGCCCCAGCATTTT | CGSGQGGQPQHF
TRBJ2-1 | TRBV6-1 | . | TRBD1 | TGTGCCATAGCACTCGGACAGGGGGACAATGAGCAGTTCTTC | CAIALGQGDNEQFF
TRBJ1-5 | TRBV28 | . | TRBD1 | TGTGCCAGCAAGGTCAGGGGGTTGAATAGCAATCAGCCCCAGCATTTT | CASKVRGLNSNQPQHF
TRBJ2-1 | TRBV27 | . | . | TGTGCCAGCAGTATCCAGGGGCCCCCGTTCTTC | CASSIQGPPFF
TRBJ2-7 | TRBV25-1 | . | . | TGTGCCAGCAGCCAGGCCTCCTACGAGCAGTACTTC | CASSQASYEQYF
TRBJ1-5 | TRBV6-5 | few | . | TGTGCCAGCAGTTACTCGGGAGGGAGCAATCAGCCCCAGCATTTT | CASSYSGGSNQPQHF
TRBJ2-3 | TRBV5-4 | . | . | TGTGCCAGCAGCTTCCGAGTGGGGGGAGATACGCAGTATTTT | CASSFRVGGDTQYF
TRBJ2-5 | TRBV10-3 | . | . | TGTGCCATCAGTGGGACAGACCAAGAGACCCAGTACTTC | CAISGTDQETQYF
TRBJ1-5 | TRBV19 | few | . | TGTGCCAGTAGTATCCCCCACAATAGCAATCAGCCCCAGCATTTT | CASSIPHNSNQPQHF
TRBJ2-6 | TRBV7-9 | . | . | TGTGCCAGCAGCTCGATTGGTGGGGCTGGTGGGGCCAACGTCCTGACTTTC | CASSSIGGAGGANVLTF
TRBJ2-7 | TRBV20-1 | . | . | TGCAGTGCTTCCTATTCTCACGAGCAGTACTTC | CSASYSHEQYF
TRBJ2-2 | TRBV15 | . | . | TGTGCCACCAGCAGAGGTGTCCCTAACACCGGGGAGCTGTTTTTT | CATSRGVPNTGELFF
TRBJ2-3 | TRBV2 | . | . | TGTGCCAGCAGTTACGGGGGAGCAGATACGCAGTATTTT | CASSYGGADTQYF
TRBJ2-7 | TRBV7-3 | . | TRBD1 | TGTGCCAGCAGCTCGCCGGGACAGGGGGTACACGAGCAGTACTTC | CASSSPGQGVHEQYF
TRBJ2-4 | TRBV28 | . | . | TGTGCCAGCAGTCCCAGTGACTTAAACATTCAGTACTTC | CASSPSDLNIQYF
TRBJ2-6 | TRBV5-1 | . | . | TGCGCCAGCAGCCAAATCTCTGGGGCCAACGTCCTGACTTTC | CASSQISGANVLTF
TRBJ2-3 | TRBV18 | . | TRBD2 | TGTGCCAGCTCACCCCGCGGACTAGCGGAGACAGATACGCAGTATTTT | CASSPRGLAETDTQYF
TRBJ2-7 | TRBV25-1 | few | TRBD1 | TGTGCCAGCAGTGGGACAGGGGTCGAGCAGTACTTC | CASSGTGVEQYF
TRBJ1-2 | TRBV27 | . | . | TGTGCCAGCAGTTTGAGGATCGAAGGTTATGGCTACACCTTC | CASSLRIEGYGYTF